This record looks at one T cell receptor (beta chain) sequence and its context. Its antigen is unidentified. The data originate from a study of radiotherapy plus CTLA-4 blockade in lung cancer. Turning to the study itself: Disease control was achieved by about 34% of patients, and objective responses by 18%. Whole-study findings and limits: Tumor-origin TCR clones grew in blood after radiotherapy plus ipilimumab.

The assay was immunoSEQ multiplex PCR, and TCRdb's table has in-frame clones only and misses some. The sample has approximately 52,000 clones, approximately 80% seen once. Focal radiation was given together with CTLA-4 blockade (ipilimumab) to patients with chemo-refractory metastatic non-small-cell lung cancer. CDR1 is LGHNA and CDR2 is YSLEER in the germline V gene. The CDR3 covers 16 residues. Trimming cost V 1 base and J 5 bases; bases outside gene matches: 6. Here the sequenced sample was peripheral blood, taken from a patient treated with radiotherapy plus ipilimumab. J is TRBJ2-5 and V is TRBV4-3; TRBD2 agrees at 11 bases. This clonotype originated in a human donor with non-small cell lung cancer whose response to radiotherapy plus ipilimumab could not be evaluated. CDR3 nucleotides: TGCGCCAGCAGCCAAGGGACTACTAGCGGGGGTGAGACCCAGTACTTC. It is translated as CASSQGTTSGGETQYF.